Listed below are T cell receptor beta chains from one sample, sequenced in a study of cytomegalovirus exposure and HLA in healthy donors. The protocol was immunoSEQ multiplex PCR, while the TCRdb copy is restricted to in-frame clones and leaves out a portion. The table shows about 190,000 clones, with under 80% occurring only once. The sequenced sample was PBMCs. These receptors were collected from a man aged 25-45 years in good health and CMV-seropositive. Each CDR3 is given with its conserved first and last residue. A D gene is named only where the DNA matches it firmly. Size values are once, few and many counts, or a class for expanded clones, and some rows have none.

v_gene	j_gene	abundance	d_gene	CDR3nt	CDR3aa
TRBV6-5	TRBJ1-1	-	-	TGTGCCAGCAGTTACTCGAGCGGAAGCACTGAAGCTTTCTTT	CASSYSSGSTEAFF
TRBV30	TRBJ2-7	-	TRBD1	TGTGCCTGGACTAATCCAGGGGGCGAGCAGTACTTC	CAWTNPGGEQYF
TRBV19	TRBJ2-2	-	-	TGTGCCAGTAGCCGGGTCGTAAGGATCGGCGGGGAGCTGTTTTTT	CASSRVVRIGGELFF
TRBV2	TRBJ2-4	-	-	TGTGCCAGCAGGACAGCTTTAAACATTCAGTACTTC	CASRTALNIQYF
TRBV6-1	TRBJ1-4	-	-	TGTGCCAGCAGTTGGACAGAGCTCGATGAAAAACTGTTTTTT	CASSWTELDEKLFF
TRBV18	TRBJ1-3	few	TRBD1	TGTGCCAGCTCACCACAGCCGACAGGGGGCAACACCATATATTTT	CASSPQPTGGNTIYF
TRBV28	TRBJ2-7	-	TRBD2	TGTGCCAGCAGTCTAGTCTCCGGGACTAGCGGGAGAAAGAACGAGCAGTACTTC	CASSLVSGTSGRKNEQYF
TRBV9	TRBJ1-1	-	TRBD1	TGTGCCAGCAGCACAGGGGGTGACACTGAAGCTTTCTTT	CASSTGGDTEAFF
TRBV2	TRBJ2-1	-	-	TGTGCCAGCAACAGGGGGGGTGGTGAGCAGTTCTTC	CASNRGGGEQFF
TRBV30	TRBJ2-2	once	TRBD1	TGTGCCTGCTCTGGGACAGGGGGCAGTGGGAACACCGGGGAGCTGTTTTTT	CACSGTGGSGNTGELFF
TRBV18	TRBJ2-7	-	-	TGTGCCAGCTCACCATTCGAGAGCGGGTCCTCCTACGAGCAGTACTTC	CASSPFESGSSYEQYF
TRBV6-6	TRBJ1-1	-	TRBD1	TGTGCCAGCAGTGCGCAGGGGGGCACTGAAGCTTTCTTT	CASSAQGGTEAFF
TRBV18	TRBJ1-5	few	-	TGTGCCAGCTCACCCCAGGCAGTCAATCAGCCCCAGCATTTT	CASSPQAVNQPQHF
TRBV19	TRBJ1-1	-	TRBD1	TGTGCCAGTAGTCCTTGGGACAGAGAGAAAGCTTTCTTT	CASSPWDREKAFF
TRBV29-1	TRBJ2-7	-	-	TGCAGCGTTAAGAGCGGCTACGAGCAGTACTTC	CSVKSGYEQYF
TRBV7-8	TRBJ1-1	-	TRBD1	TGTGCCAGCAGCCGACAGGGTATAGGCACTGAAGCTTTCTTT	CASSRQGIGTEAFF
TRBV30	TRBJ2-1	-	-	TGTGCCTGCAAGAAACTCAATGAGCAGTTCTTC	CACKKLNEQFF
TRBV27	TRBJ2-7	-	-	TGTGCCAGCAGTTTAGGCGCCTGGAGCTCCTACGAGCAGTACTTC	CASSLGAWSSYEQYF
TRBV14	TRBJ1-1	-	-	TGTGCCAGCAGCGGACAGATATTGAACACTGAAGCTTTCTTT	CASSGQILNTEAFF
TRBV7-9	TRBJ1-2	few	-	TGTGCCAGCAGCCCTAATCCAGGCAACTATGGCTACACCTTC	CASSPNPGNYGYTF
TRBV6-5	TRBJ1-1	-	-	TGTGCCAGCACCCCGACAGATAACACTGAAGCTTTCTTT	CASTPTDNTEAFF
TRBV7-2	TRBJ2-1	once	TRBD2	TGTGCCAGCAGCTCAACAGCGGGGGGGAGGAATGAGCAGTTCTTC	CASSSTAGGRNEQFF
TRBV7-9	TRBJ2-1	-	-	TGTGCCAGCAGCTTAGCGATCACGGTAATCGATGAGCAGTTCTTC	CASSLAITVIDEQFF
TRBV6-1	TRBJ2-2	once	-	TGTGCCAGCAGTGAAGAAGGGGAGGTCACCGGGGAGCTGTTTTTT	CASSEEGEVTGELFF
TRBV4-3	TRBJ1-6	-	-	TGCGCCAGCAGCCCCACAGGGCTAGCGGATTCACCCCTCCACTTT	CASSPTGLADSPLHF
TRBV10-1	TRBJ1-2	-	TRBD1	TGCGCCAACCGACCGGGACAGCAGTATGGCTACACCTTC	CANRPGQQYGYTF
TRBV4-1	TRBJ2-3	-	-	TGCGCCAGCAGCCAAGATTGGATTCGGGGATCTAGCACAGATACGCAGTATTTT	CASSQDWIRGSSTDTQYF
TRBV29-1	TRBJ2-1	-	TRBD2	TGCAGCGTTGCTTTTAGCGGGAGGGACCTCAATGAGCAGTTCTTC	CSVAFSGRDLNEQFF
TRBV4-2	TRBJ1-2	few	-	TGTGCCAGCAGCCAAGATGGAGGATTAAATGACTATGGCTACACCTTC	CASSQDGGLNDYGYTF
TRBV18	TRBJ2-6	-	TRBD1	TGTGCCAGCTCAGACAGGGTTGGGGCCAACGTCCTGACTTTC	CASSDRVGANVLTF
TRBV21-1	TRBJ2-5	-	-	TGTGCCAGCAGCAAAGCGGGAGGACAACAAGAGACCCAGTACTTC	CASSKAGGQQETQYF
TRBV9	TRBJ2-1	once	TRBD2	TGTGCCAGCAGCTTACCCATTTCGGGACTAGCATCCCATGAGCAGTTCTTC	CASSLPISGLASHEQFF
TRBV19	TRBJ1-1	-	TRBD1	TGTGCCAGTAGTCGGGACAGGAACACTGAAGCTTTCTTT	CASSRDRNTEAFF
TRBV28	TRBJ1-4	-	TRBD1	TGTGCCAGCAGTGCAGGGGGCTGGACTCAGAATGAAAAACTGTTTTTT	CASSAGGWTQNEKLFF
TRBV19	TRBJ1-5	-	-	TGTGCCAGCGCTCACCCGGGGGGTCAGCCCCAGCATTTT	CASAHPGGQPQHF